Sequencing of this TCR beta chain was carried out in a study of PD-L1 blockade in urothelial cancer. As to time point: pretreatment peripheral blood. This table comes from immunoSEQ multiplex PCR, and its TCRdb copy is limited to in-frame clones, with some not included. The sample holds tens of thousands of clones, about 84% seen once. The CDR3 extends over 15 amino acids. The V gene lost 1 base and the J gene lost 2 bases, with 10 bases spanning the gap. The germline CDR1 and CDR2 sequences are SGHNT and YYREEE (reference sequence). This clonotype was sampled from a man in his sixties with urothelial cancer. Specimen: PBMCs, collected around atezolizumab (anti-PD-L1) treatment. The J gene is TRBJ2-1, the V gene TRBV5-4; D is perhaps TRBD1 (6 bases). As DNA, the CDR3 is TGTGCCAGCAGCTTGACAGGGACCCCCTACAATGAGCAGTTCTTC. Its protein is CASSLTGTPYNEQFF.